The entry that follows covers one T cell receptor (beta chain) sequence. Its antigen is as yet unknown. These data come from a study of shared clonotypes between healthy human individuals. The study, taken as a whole, reports: The four-donor shared clonotypes exceeded non-shared clonotypes in generation probability, with non-shared ones scoring lower.

The donors were adults (healthy and HIV-negative) with no recent acute infections or vaccinations. Sequencing used immunoSEQ multiplex PCR; TCRdb keeps in-frame clones, though not all of them. The sample lists millions of clones; approximately 92% were seen once. The CDR3 length is 15 residues. CDR1 is MNHEY, CDR2 SVGAGI, per germline. V lost 6 bases, J lost 3 bases, and 7 bases stayed unmatched. This clonotype originated in a man in his late teens or twenties in good health. This chain connects TRBV6-5 to TRBJ1-2; 10 bases map to TRBD1. Sequenced sample: naive CD4+ T cells sorted from blood. As to subset: CD45RA+ positively selected. The CDR3 loop reads CASRPTGTGDYGYTF. CDR3 nucleotides: TGTGCCAGCAGGCCAACCGGGACAGGGGACTATGGCTACACCTTC.